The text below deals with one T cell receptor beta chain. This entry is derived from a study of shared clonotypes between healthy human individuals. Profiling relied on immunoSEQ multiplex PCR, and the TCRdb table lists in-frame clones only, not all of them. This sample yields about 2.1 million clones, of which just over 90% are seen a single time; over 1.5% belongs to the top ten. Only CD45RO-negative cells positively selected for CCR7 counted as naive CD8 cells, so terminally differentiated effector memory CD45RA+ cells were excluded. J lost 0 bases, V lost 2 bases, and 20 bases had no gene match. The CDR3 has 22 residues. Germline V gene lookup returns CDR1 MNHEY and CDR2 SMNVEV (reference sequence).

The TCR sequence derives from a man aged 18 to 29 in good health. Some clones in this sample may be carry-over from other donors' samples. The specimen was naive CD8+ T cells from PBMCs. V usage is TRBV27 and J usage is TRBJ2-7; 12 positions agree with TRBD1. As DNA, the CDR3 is TGTGCCAGCAGTTTACTGGGTCCCGGACCGGGACAGGGGGCTGTAAGCTCCTACGAGCAGTACTTC. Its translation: CASSLLGPGPGQGAVSSYEQYF.